These 30 T cell receptor beta chains were sequenced from one sample in a study of shared T cell receptors in the human thymus. The assay was immunoSEQ multiplex PCR, and TCRdb's table has in-frame clones only and misses some. The sample carries hundreds of thousands of clones, approximately 85% recorded once. These data are also associated with another study on human thymus T cells.

Material: thymocytes. The receptors here all came from a girl in the first two years of life with a congenital heart defect.

V and J are TRBV4-3 and TRBJ1-1, with D perhaps TRBD1 (5 bases). Trimming left V 1 base short and J 0 bases short, with 9 bases between. CDR1 and CDR2 (germline): LGHNA, YSLEER. The CDR3 has 15 residues. The CDR3: CASSQATQVNTEAFF. CDR3 nucleotide sequence: TGCGCCAGCAGCCAAGCTACACAGGTGAACACTGAAGCTTTCTTT.

CDR3 nucleotide sequence: TGTGCCAGCAGTTTACAGGGGGTAGACCACACCTCCTACGAGCAGTACTTC. This encodes CASSLQGVDHTSYEQYF. The chain joins TRBV28 to TRBJ2-7; 7 bases align to TRBD1. The germline V gene has CDR1 MDHEN and CDR2 SYDVKM. With 2 bases clipped from V and 0 bases from J, the junction kept 10 bases outside the gene matches. The CDR3 runs 17 residues.

This clone came up once. At the DNA level, this CDR3 is encoded by other sequences in the same sample as well. The CDR3 protein is CASSYPSYEQYF. The DNA for the CDR3 is TGTGCCAGCAGTTACCCATCCTACGAGCAGTACTTC. V gene TRBV6-6 combines with J gene TRBJ2-7; D is unclear. Trimming took off 2 bases at V and 1 base at J, with 3 bases between the two ends. CDR3 length equals 12 residues. CDR1 MNHNY and CDR2 SVGAGI come from the germline V gene (reference sequence).

The chain uses TRBV9 and TRBJ1-2, with D maybe TRBD1 (5 bases). CDR3 length: 18 residues. Trimming pared 4 bases from V and 5 bases from J, leaving 27 bases between. CDR1 is SGDLS and CDR2 is YYNGEE in the germline V gene. The CDR3 loop reads CASSSSGGYLLWYYGYTF. CDR3 bases: TGTGCCAGCAGCTCTTCGGGGGGGTACCTCCTTTGGTATTATGGCTACACCTTC.

The chain employs TRBV28 and TRBJ1-6, with no clear D. This CDR3 comprises 14 residues. Germline V gives CDR1 MDHEN, CDR2 SYDVKM. The germline V and J ends were trimmed by 6 bases and 7 bases, with 13 bases remaining between them. In nucleotides, the CDR3 is TGTGCCAGCAGGAATTTGCGTAACAATTCACCCCTCCACTTT. Residues: CASRNLRNNSPLHF.

The rearrangement uses TRBV14 and TRBJ1-2; 8 nucleotides agree with TRBD1. After removal of 2 bases from V and 7 bases from J, the junction contained 6 bases not matched to a gene. Germline V lookup: CDR1 SGHDN, CDR2 FVKESK. The CDR3 spans 14 residues. CDR3 coding DNA: TGTGCCAGCAGCCAACTCGGACAGGGTCGTGGCTACACCTTC. Translating it yields CASSQLGQGRGYTF.

The rearrangement links TRBV27 to TRBJ2-7; D perhaps matches TRBD1 (5 bases). CDR3 size: 18 residues. V was shortened by 3 bases and J by 3 bases, with 24 bases between the two germline ends. In germline, CDR1 is MNHEY, CDR2 SMNVEV (reference sequence). CDR3 loop: CASSLWGSNPRLSYEQYF. CDR3 nucleotide sequence: TGTGCCAGCAGTTTGTGGGGCAGCAACCCCCGTCTGAGCTACGAGCAGTACTTC.

The chain joins TRBV10-3 to TRBJ1-5; D gene ambiguous. The CDR3 contains 14 residues. Germline values: CDR1 ENHRY, CDR2 SYGVKD. V was trimmed by 5 bases and J by 3 bases, leaving 11 bases between them. CDR3 in amino acids: CAISPQAINQPQHF. The DNA of the CDR3 is TGTGCCATCAGTCCCCAGGCGATCAATCAGCCCCAGCATTTT.

The chain is built from TRBV6-5 and TRBJ1-1; possible D gene TRBD1, 5 bases. The CDR3 is 13 amino acids. CDR1 is MNHEY and CDR2 is SVGAGI in the germline V gene. V dropped 2 bases and J dropped 5 bases, with 9 bases sitting between them. The CDR3 bases are TGTGCCAGCAGTTACCTCGGGGGGACTGAAGCTTTCTTT. It yields the protein CASSYLGGTEAFF.

The chain couples TRBV27 to TRBJ2-5; D is undetermined. CDR1 MNHEY and CDR2 SMNVEV come from the germline V gene (reference sequence). V dropped 9 bases and J dropped 2 bases, with 16 bases sitting between them. This CDR3 comprises 14 residues. CDR3 coding DNA: TGTGCCAGTCGGCGCGGCGGTTATCAAGAGACCCAGTACTTC. Translating gives CASRRGGYQETQYF.

The CDR3 region is CASQGPSEAFF. The DNA of the CDR3 is TGTGCCAGTCAGGGGCCATCTGAAGCTTTCTTT. This chain links TRBV6-5 with TRBJ1-1, with D perhaps TRBD1 (6 bases). Germline CDR1 is MNHEY and CDR2 is SVGAGI. V lost 9 bases, J lost 6 bases, and 11 bases lay in between. This CDR3 region has 11 residues.

This clone was counted a few times. The chain carries TRBV5-1 and TRBJ2-5, with TRBD2 matching over 10 bases. This CDR3 is 16 amino acids long. The V gene's germline CDR1 is SGHRS and CDR2 YFSETQ. The J segment lost 5 bases and the V segment lost 7 bases, leaving 14 bases of the junction unmatched. The CDR3 loop reads CASQLGAGGPWETQYF. In DNA form, the CDR3 reads TGCGCCAGCCAGCTAGGAGCGGGGGGGCCCTGGGAGACCCAGTACTTC.

V gene TRBV27 combines with J gene TRBJ1-1; no clear D gene. Trimming removed 0 bases at V and 4 bases at J, with 9 bases between. CDR3 length: 14 amino acids. Per germline, CDR1 MNHEY and CDR2 SMNVEV (reference sequence). Here the CDR3 DNA reads TGTGCCAGCAGTTTATCCCGGGAGCGCACTGAAGCTTTCTTT. Its translation: CASSLSRERTEAFF.

The chain recombines TRBV27 with TRBJ2-6; tentative D call: TRBD2 (6 bases). V was cut by 5 bases and J by 6 bases, with 14 bases left in between. Germline lookup yields CDR1 MNHEY and CDR2 SMNVEV (reference sequence). This CDR3 is 15 amino acids long. For the CDR3, the DNA is TGTGCCAGCAGTGCGACGGGGGTATTGGCCAACGTCCTGACTTTC. It yields the protein CASSATGVLANVLTF.

The rearrangement uses TRBV19 and TRBJ1-1; weak D call: TRBD1 (6 bases). This CDR3 has 14 residues. The germline V and J ends were trimmed by 3 bases and 4 bases, with 12 bases remaining between them. CDR1 LNHDA and CDR2 SQIVND come from the germline V gene (reference sequence). CDR3 DNA sequence: TGTGCCAGTAGTATTGTGGCAGGGGCCACTGAAGCTTTCTTT. This translates into CASSIVAGATEAFF.

The V and J genes are TRBV7-9 and TRBJ1-2; D remains ambiguous. This CDR3 region has 16 residues. Between the trimmed V and J ends, which lost 0 bases and 3 bases, there was a span of 14 bases. Germline values: CDR1 SEHNR, CDR2 FQNEAQ (reference sequence). The CDR3 nucleotides are TGTGCCAGCAGCTTAGCGCCGTCCGAGACTCACTATGGCTACACCTTC. This codes for CASSLAPSETHYGYTF.

This chain links TRBV5-1 with TRBJ1-2, with TRBD1 identical over 8 bases. CDR3 length: 14 amino acids. Germline V gene data show CDR1 as SGHRS and CDR2 as YFSETQ. The J segment lost 5 bases and the V segment lost 5 bases, leaving 8 bases of the junction unmatched. CDR3: CASRETGALYGYTF. The CDR3 DNA sequence: TGCGCCAGCAGAGAGACAGGGGCTCTTTATGGCTACACCTTC.

CDR3 DNA: TGTGCCAGCTCACCCCGGACAGGGGAAAAGGGCTACGAGCAGTACTTC. Translation: CASSPRTGEKGYEQYF. The chain combines TRBV18 with TRBJ2-7, with 9 bases identical to TRBD1. Germline V gene data show CDR1 as KGHSH and CDR2 as LQKENI. The V segment lost 3 bases and the J segment 3 bases; nucleotides outside the gene matches: 9. The CDR3 has 16 amino acids.

This clone was observed once. This sequence joins TRBV5-5 and TRBJ1-1; D is ambiguous. This CDR3 region has 11 residues. Looked up from germline, CDR1 is SGHKS and CDR2 is YYEKEE (reference sequence). V was shortened by 0 bases and J by 8 bases, with 5 bases between the two germline ends. Here the CDR3 reads CASSLALEAFF. Written as DNA, the CDR3 is TGTGCCAGCAGCTTGGCACTGGAAGCTTTCTTT.

The chain carries TRBV4-3 and TRBJ2-1; 8 positions match TRBD2. V shed 0 bases, J shed 2 bases, and the junction held 3 bases outside the gene matches. Germline V CDR1 and CDR2: LGHNA, YSLEER. CDR3 length: 16 residues. The CDR3 here is CASSQDRGGAYNEQFF. The DNA for the CDR3 is TGCGCCAGCAGCCAAGATCGGGGGGGCGCCTACAATGAGCAGTTCTTC.

The chain combines TRBV5-3 with TRBJ2-1, with D possibly TRBD2 on 6 matching bases. TRBV5-3 belongs to the ORF category, with a function that is uncertain. This CDR3 has 14 amino acids. V was shortened by 0 bases and J by 3 bases, with 7 bases between the two germline ends. Here the CDR3 DNA reads TGTGCCAGAAGCTTGGGGAGGGACTACAATGAGCAGTTCTTC. The encoded protein is CARSLGRDYNEQFF.

This clone appeared a single time. The chain joins TRBV4-2 to TRBJ2-7; 8 nucleotides align to TRBD2. The V and J ends lost 0 bases and 7 bases, in that order; junction bases with no gene match: 5. The germline V gene encodes CDR1 LGHNA and CDR2 YNFKEQ. The CDR3 loop spans 14 amino acids. This CDR3 is CASSQEGRGEEQYF. CDR3 nucleotides: TGTGCCAGCAGCCAAGAAGGGCGGGGGGAAGAGCAGTACTTC.

The chain has TRBV27 and TRBJ1-2, with D possibly being TRBD1 (5 bases). In germline, CDR1 is MNHEY, CDR2 SMNVEV (reference sequence). The CDR3 is 15 amino acids. Trimming pared 5 bases from V and 4 bases from J, leaving 17 bases between. This chain's CDR3 is CASSPRHPGGYGYTF. The CDR3, as DNA: TGTGCCAGCAGTCCCAGACATCCCGGGGGCTATGGCTACACCTTC.

The chain carries TRBV7-8 and TRBJ1-5; 8 bases are shared with TRBD1. V was clipped by 1 base and J by 5 bases; unmatched bases: 16. The CDR3 is 19 amino acids. Germline lookup yields CDR1 SGHVS and CDR2 FQNEAQ. CDR3 in DNA: TGTGCCAGCAGCTTAGGCAGGGGGCGGACGCTGTGGGGGTATCAGCCCCAGCATTTT. Translating gives CASSLGRGRTLWGYQPQHF.

V is TRBV5-1 and J is TRBJ2-7; 13 positions agree with TRBD2. The CDR3 sequence is 19 residues long. Germline-derived CDR1 and CDR2 are SGHRS and YFSETQ. Germline trimming cut 4 bases from V and 2 bases from J; bases unmatched to any gene: 15. CDR3 DNA: TGCGCCAGCAGCCATTCCGGGACTAGCGGGGTGAAACAAGCCTACGAGCAGTACTTC. This gives the protein CASSHSGTSGVKQAYEQYF.

The genes are TRBV9 and TRBJ1-2; D unclear. Per the germline V gene, CDR1 is SGDLS and CDR2 is YYNGEE. The length of the CDR3 is 13 residues. Trimming shortened V by 3 bases and J by 4 bases, and 10 bases separated the two germline ends. The DNA for the CDR3 is TGTGCCAGCAGCGCCCAAAGAGCCTATGGCTACACCTTC. Translated, it gives CASSAQRAYGYTF.

CDR3 nucleotide sequence: TGTGCCAGTTCCAGCTACGGGGACAGGGGAGGCGGCTACACCTTC. This sequence encodes CASSSYGDRGGGYTF. J is TRBJ1-2 and V is TRBV28; 10 bases are shared with TRBD1. The CDR3 has 15 amino acids. Germline values: CDR1 MDHEN, CDR2 SYDVKM. Unmatched junction bases numbered 15, after V lost 9 bases and J lost 8 bases.

J is TRBJ1-3 and V is TRBV7-6, with 7 bases lining up with TRBD1. The CDR3 has 15 amino acids. Looked up from germline, CDR1 is SGHVS and CDR2 is FNYEAQ. J lost 4 bases, V lost 4 bases, and 7 bases had no gene match. The CDR3 protein is CASSSKTGSGNTIYF. The CDR3 bases are TGTGCCAGCAGCTCCAAGACAGGGTCCGGAAACACCATATATTTT. Full variable domain (missing parts from reference TRBV7-6 and TRBJ1-3): GAGVSQSPRYKVTKRGQDVALRCDPISGHVSLYWYRQALGQGPEFLTYFNYEAQQDKSGLPNDRFSAERPEGSISTLTIQRTEQRDSAMYRCASSSKTGSGNTIYFGEGSWLTVV.

The rearrangement links TRBV10-2 to TRBJ2-2, with 9 bases matching TRBD1. Trimming took 0 bases from V and 2 from J; bases not matched to a gene: 10. The germline V gene has CDR1 WSHSY and CDR2 SAAADI. The CDR3 runs 19 residues. The CDR3 coding sequence is TGCGCCAGCAGTGAGTCGGCCCGGACAGGGGACCTTAACACCGGGGAGCTGTTTTTT. As protein: CASSESARTGDLNTGELFF.

CDR3: CASKAEAGGLNEKLFF. The CDR3 bases are TGCGCCAGCAAGGCGGAGGCAGGGGGCCTTAATGAAAAACTGTTTTTT. V usage is TRBV5-1 and J usage is TRBJ1-4, with 8 bases lining up with TRBD1. This CDR3 region has 16 residues. Germline assignment: CDR1 SGHRS and CDR2 YFSETQ. Losses at the gene ends were 6 bases for V and 4 bases for J; bases not matched to a gene: 11.